Listed here is a single T cell receptor beta chain. This entry comes from a study of blood T cell repertoires in COVID-19. Across the study: The analysed material was cDNA or gDNA that came from T cells, B-cell-depleted T cells, or PBMCs.

In the source study's methods: Amplification of reference gene primers was used by the study to estimate nucleated cell counts. Generated by immunoSEQ multiplex PCR, the TCRdb table keeps only in-frame clones and is missing some. For V, J and clone size, that table is used; D and trimming come from the DNA. The profile shows more than 250,000 clones, around 90% of them singletons. Germline values: CDR1 LNHDA, CDR2 SQIVND (reference sequence). This CDR3 spans 15 amino acids. J was trimmed by 3 bases and V by 4 bases; bases with no gene match: 3. The chain joins TRBV19 to TRBJ2-3; TRBD2 matches 11 bases. Source material: peripheral blood. The sequence was obtained from a man younger than 35 who had recovered from COVID-19. The CDR3 nucleotides are TGTGCCAGTAGTACGGGACTAGCGGAAACAGATACGCAGTATTTT. Encoded protein: CASSTGLAETDTQYF.